The 32 T cell receptor beta chains presented below share a single source sample, sequenced in a study of response to subunit inactivated influenza vaccine. TCRdb re-analysed the RT-PCR reads in MiXCR, keeping a single row per CDR3 protein. This table has hundreds of thousands of distinct CDR3 sequences, roughly 14% appearing once. The sample consisted of PBMCs from blood, taken roughly 2 weeks before vaccination. The receptors here all came from a man in his fifties who received an inactivated influenza vaccine.

In this sample, this clonotype turned up a few times. The chain employs TRBV2 and TRBJ2-7; D remains unclear. Per the germline V gene, CDR1 is SNHLY and CDR2 is FYNNEI. Trimming shortened V by 7 bases and J by 4 bases, and 17 bases separated the two germline ends. The CDR3 loop spans 14 amino acids. The DNA for the CDR3 is TGTGCCAGCACCGGAACGGCAGCTATATACGAGCAGTACTTC. Protein sequence: CASTGTAAIYEQYF.

The rearrangement uses TRBV9 and TRBJ2-1; 14 bases are shared with TRBD2. Per the germline V gene, CDR1 is SGDLS and CDR2 is YYNGEE. V lost 7 bases to trimming and J lost 8 bases; unmatched junction nucleotides: 5. The CDR3 consists of 14 residues. The chain's CDR3 is CASGGGLAGDEQFF. CDR3 nucleotide sequence: TGTGCCAGCGGGGGGGGACTAGCGGGAGATGAGCAGTTCTTC.

J is TRBJ1-2 and V is TRBV10-3; 7 bases agree with TRBD1. The CDR3 runs to 13 residues. Germline V gene sequence: CDR1 ENHRY, CDR2 SYGVKD. V shed 6 bases, J shed 7 bases, and the junction held 8 bases outside the gene matches. The CDR3 nucleotides read TGTGCCATCAGACAGGGGCCCACCGCTGGCTACACCTTC. Translation: CAIRQGPTAGYTF.

In its sample, this clonotype was seen many times. The V and J genes are TRBV4-2 and TRBJ2-7; 7 nucleotides agree with TRBD2. The CDR3 has 15 residues. Germline CDR1 LGHNA, CDR2 YNFKEQ. Trimming removed 3 bases from V and 2 bases from J; junction bases left unmatched: 7. CDR3 loop: CASSQVREVTYEQYF. The CDR3 DNA follows: TGTGCCAGCAGCCAGGTTCGGGAGGTTACCTACGAGCAGTACTTC.

This clonotype has just a few counts. The V call is TRBV6-1, the J call TRBJ1-2; a possible D gene is TRBD1 (6 bases). Germline assignment: CDR1 MNHNS and CDR2 SASEGT. V was pared by 6 bases and J by 5 bases, with 16 bases between. This CDR3 comprises 14 residues. The CDR3 DNA follows: TGTGCCAGCAGCCGTGGACAGACCAATTATGGCTACACCTTC. This gives the protein CASSRGQTNYGYTF.

The chain uses TRBV20-1 and TRBJ2-5; D unresolved. Germline V gene lookup returns CDR1 DFQATT and CDR2 SNEGSKA (reference sequence). The CDR3 consists of 15 residues. V shed 1 base and J shed 0 bases, with 12 bases lying between them. CDR3 DNA: TGCAGTGCTAGAGCACGGCAGCTGTACCAAGAGACCCAGTACTTC. Translated: CSARARQLYQETQYF.

J is TRBJ2-1 and V is TRBV9, with TRBD2 matching 12 bases. With 0 bases clipped from V and 4 bases from J, the junction kept 2 bases outside the gene matches. Germline lookup yields CDR1 SGDLS and CDR2 YYNGEE. This CDR3 is built from 16 residues. The CDR3 DNA reads TGTGCCAGCAGCGTAGCAGGACTAGCGGGATACAATGAGCAGTTCTTC. Its protein product is CASSVAGLAGYNEQFF.

This clonotype has just a few counts. The chain links TRBV20-1 to TRBJ2-5; D gene unclear. Trimming stripped 4 bases from V and 3 bases from J, with 12 bases between. The CDR3 extends over 13 amino acids. CDR1 and CDR2 from the germline V gene are DFQATT and SNEGSKA (reference sequence). The chain's CDR3 is CSAKVATEETQYF. DNA of the CDR3: TGCAGTGCTAAAGTGGCGACCGAAGAGACCCAGTACTTC.

This clonotype turned up a few times. The V call is TRBV29-1, the J call TRBJ2-2; TRBD2 is a possible D gene (6 bases). The CDR3 spans 13 residues. Germline V CDR1 and CDR2: SQVTM, ANQGSEA. The V end was cut by 4 bases, the J end by 2 bases, with 8 bases between. The CDR3 loop is CSVGGLNTGELFF. In DNA, the CDR3 is TGCAGCGTTGGCGGACTAAACACCGGGGAGCTGTTTTTT.

The J gene is TRBJ1-5, the V gene TRBV6-2 or TRBV6-3, with D unresolved. This CDR3 spans 12 amino acids. V was shortened by 8 bases and J by 6 bases, with 11 bases between the two germline ends. Germline V gene lookup returns CDR1 MNHEY and CDR2 SVGEGT. The CDR3 coding sequence is TGTGCCAGCGGACTCTTTTCTCAGCCCCAGCATTTT. This sequence encodes CASGLFSQPQHF.

This clonotype was counted between two and nine times. The chain combines TRBV12-3 or TRBV12-4 with TRBJ1-1, with D perhaps TRBD1 (5 bases). Between the trimmed V and J ends, which lost 3 bases and 2 bases, there was a span of 10 bases. The CDR3 loop spans 14 amino acids. The CDR3 bases are TGTGCCAGCAGTTTTTCTCAGGGTAACACTGAAGCTTTCTTT. It is translated as CASSFSQGNTEAFF.

The table lists this clonotype with a few counts. Here the CDR3 reads CSARQGSDTQYF. DNA of the CDR3: TGCAGTGCTAGACAGGGGTCAGATACGCAGTATTTT. The gene calls are TRBV20-1 and TRBJ2-3, with D perhaps TRBD1 (6 bases). Germline CDR1 reads DFQATT; CDR2 reads SNEGSKA (reference sequence). The CDR3 has 12 amino acids. V lost 2 bases and J 4 bases, leaving 7 bases between the germline ends.

This chain joins TRBV12-3 or TRBV12-4 and TRBJ2-5; 12 positions agree with TRBD1. After removal of 7 bases from V and 5 bases from J, the junction contained 11 bases not matched to a gene. CDR3 size: 16 residues. CDR3 nucleotide sequence: TGTGCCAGCACCCGGCCGGGACAGGGGGCGTGGGAGACCCAGTACTTC. It codes for CASTRPGQGAWETQYF.

V and J are TRBV6-5 and TRBJ2-7, with 12 bases aligning to TRBD2. Germline V CDR1 and CDR2: MNHEY, SVGAGI. Unmatched junction bases numbered 6, after V lost 5 bases and J lost 7 bases. The CDR3 has 14 residues. The CDR3: CASSNPGTSGEQYF. CDR3 bases: TGTGCCAGCAGTAACCCCGGGACTAGCGGGGAGCAGTACTTC.

This clonotype has at least ten counts. The V call is TRBV12-3 or TRBV12-4, the J call TRBJ2-1, with D perhaps given as TRBD1 or TRBD2 (6 bases each). Trimming cost V 9 bases and J 4 bases, with 19 bases left between them. CDR3 length: 15 residues. CDR3 region: CASTPEGGGYNEQFF. The CDR3 coding sequence is TGTGCCAGTACCCCCGAGGGGGGCGGTTACAATGAGCAGTTCTTC.

This rearrangement joins TRBV27 to TRBJ1-4, with a weak D call TRBD1 (5 bases). CDR3 length: 17 residues. Germline lookup yields CDR1 MNHEY and CDR2 SMNVEV (reference sequence). With 5 bases removed from V and 2 bases from J, the gap between germline ends came to 18 bases. Here the CDR3 reads CASSPLGPRGTNEKLFF. CDR3 DNA: TGTGCCAGCAGTCCCCTCGGTCCCCGGGGGACTAATGAAAAACTGTTTTTT.

The chain joins TRBV6-2 or TRBV6-3 to TRBJ2-1, with 10 positions matching TRBD2. With V trimmed by 5 bases and J by 2 bases, 0 bases remained unmatched. The CDR3 has 14 residues. Germline V CDR1 and CDR2: MNHEY, SVGEGT. The CDR3 DNA reads as TGTGCCAGCAGTACTAGCGGGACCTACAATGAGCAGTTCTTC. Its protein is CASSTSGTYNEQFF.

There are many counts of this clonotype. The rearrangement uses TRBV7-8 and TRBJ2-1, with TRBD2 identical over 8 bases. The CDR3 runs to 14 residues. The germline gives CDR1 SGHVS, CDR2 FQNEAQ. V gave up 4 bases and J gave up 14 bases; unmatched junction bases: 13. The CDR3 loop reads CASSSPDGRAYEFF. The CDR3, as DNA: TGTGCCAGCAGCTCACCCGACGGGAGGGCTTATGAGTTCTTC.

This clonotype was recorded a few times. This chain links TRBV4-3 with TRBJ2-7; 9 positions match TRBD2. Trimming took 0 bases from V and 3 from J; bases not matched to a gene: 6. This CDR3 contains 16 residues. CDR1 is LGHNA, CDR2 YSLEER, per germline. The CDR3 here is CASSQDSSSGDYEQYF. The CDR3 nucleotides read TGCGCCAGCAGCCAAGATTCGTCTAGCGGGGACTACGAGCAGTACTTC.

A few counts support this clonotype. The J gene is TRBJ1-6, the V gene TRBV5-1; 8 bases fit TRBD1. Trimming at V came to 4 bases and at J to 7 bases, leaving 10 bases not matched to a gene. Germline loops: CDR1 SGHRS, CDR2 YFSETQ. The CDR3 extends over 16 amino acids. The CDR3 loop is CASSGPTGAPNSPLHF. The CDR3, as DNA: TGCGCCAGCAGCGGCCCGACAGGGGCTCCAAATTCACCCCTCCACTTT.

This chain joins TRBV5-1 and TRBJ2-2; the D is unclear. The CDR3 totals 15 residues. V was clipped by 4 bases and J by 0 bases, with 10 bases between them. The V gene's germline CDR1 is SGHRS and CDR2 YFSETQ. The CDR3 coding sequence is TGCGCCAGCAGCACCGACTGGTCGAACACCGGGGAGCTGTTTTTT. Its translation: CASSTDWSNTGELFF.

J is TRBJ2-7 and V is TRBV29-1; a weak D match, TRBD2 (5 bases). Germline loops: CDR1 SQVTM, CDR2 ANQGSEA. The length of the CDR3 is 13 residues. V lost 7 bases to trimming and J lost 5 bases, with 18 bases between them. In DNA, the CDR3 is TGCAGCGCCGGCCCGCGTCTGAGGGACGAGCAGTACTTC. As protein: CSAGPRLRDEQYF.

In the case of this clonotype: This could be a read error, since a much larger clone is one nucleotide away. The chain has TRBV6-2 or TRBV6-3 and TRBJ1-1; D gene ambiguous. The ends were cut back, 4 bases at V and 4 bases at J, with 10 bases in the middle. There are 13 residues in the CDR3. The germline CDR1 and CDR2 sequences are MNHEY and SVGEGT. The DNA for the CDR3 is TGTGCCAGCAGTTTTGTGGGATTCACTGAAGCTTTCTTT. This codes for CASSFVGFTEAFF.

V usage is TRBV7-8 and J usage is TRBJ2-5; no clear D. This CDR3 comprises 13 residues. The germline gives CDR1 SGHVS, CDR2 FQNEAQ. V lost 2 bases to trimming and J lost 8 bases, with 12 bases between them. The CDR3 loop reads CASSLTAWETQYF. In DNA form, the CDR3 reads TGTGCCAGCAGCTTAACAGCCTGGGAAACCCAGTACTTC.

This clonotype was seen only a few times. The junction departs from germline at one end; a sequencing error may be responsible. The CDR3 sequence: CASSFGTGGRYFTDTQYF. The DNA for the CDR3 is TGTGCTAGCAGCTTCGGAACTGGCGGAAGATACTTCACAGATACGCAGTATTTT. The V gene is TRBV7-7, the J gene TRBJ2-3; no clear D. Germline CDR1 is SSHAT and CDR2 is FNYEAQ (reference sequence). The CDR3 extends over 18 amino acids.

This clonotype was seen a single time. An end of the junction differs from the germline gene, which may be a read error. V usage is TRBV7-8 and J usage is TRBJ1-1; D possibly corresponds to TRBD1 (5 bases). There are 13 residues in the CDR3. Germline V gene sequence: CDR1 SGHVS, CDR2 FQNEAQ. As DNA, the CDR3 is TGTGCCCGCAGCTTGGGGGGTAGAACTGAAGCTTTCTTT. As protein: CARSLGGRTEAFF.

This clonotype was picked up a small number of times. V gene TRBV7-2 combines with J gene TRBJ1-4; D remains unclear. Looked up from germline, CDR1 is SGHTA and CDR2 is FQGNSA. V was trimmed by 4 bases and J by 1 base, leaving 13 bases between them. The CDR3 extends over 16 amino acids. This CDR3 is CASSSSGVLTNEKLFF. In nucleotides, the CDR3 is TGTGCCAGCAGCTCCTCGGGCGTACTAACTAATGAAAAACTGTTTTTT.

This clonotype has more than one count but fewer than ten. V gene TRBV7-8 combines with J gene TRBJ2-3; TRBD2 aligns across 11 bases. Germline V gene lookup returns CDR1 SGHVS and CDR2 FQNEAQ. V trimming: 3 bases; J trimming: 4 bases; junction bases outside the gene matches: 3. CDR3 length: 15 residues. CDR3 loop: CASSFSGGGSDTQYF. CDR3 nucleotide sequence: TGTGCCAGCAGCTTTAGCGGGGGGGGGTCAGATACGCAGTATTTT.

This clonotype appeared many times. The CDR3 loop is CASSFRSGSLSYEQYF. As DNA, the CDR3 is TGTGCCAGCAGTTTCCGTAGCGGGAGCCTTTCCTACGAGCAGTACTTC. This chain links TRBV12-3 or TRBV12-4 with TRBJ2-7, with 9 nucleotides matching TRBD2. Losses at the gene ends were 3 bases for V and 1 base for J; bases not matched to a gene: 7. The CDR3 has 16 amino acids.

The table lists this clonotype with many counts. The V gene is TRBV12-3 or TRBV12-4, the J gene TRBJ2-1; 10 bases agree with TRBD2. The CDR3 runs to 16 residues. The J segment lost 6 bases and the V segment lost 3 bases, leaving 8 bases of the junction unmatched. CDR3 sequence: CASSFFRTSGFNEQFF. DNA for the CDR3: TGTGCCAGCAGTTTCTTTCGGACTAGCGGTTTCAATGAGCAGTTCTTC.

Of note for this clonotype: Sequence at one end of the junction differs from germline and may be a read error. This chain joins TRBV18 and TRBJ2-7; perhaps D is TRBD1 or TRBD2 (5 bases each). The germline CDR1 and CDR2 sequences are KGHSH and LQKENI. The CDR3 runs 13 residues. CDR3 sequence: CASSGTRTYEHYF. The CDR3 coding sequence is TGTGCCAGCTCAGGGACCCGGACCTACGAGCACTACTTC. Full variable domain (outside the CDR3, taken from reference TRBV18 and TRBJ2-7): NAGVMQNPRHLVRRRGQEARLRCSPMKGHSHVYWYRQLPEEGLKFMVYLQKENIIDESGMPKERFSAEFPKEGPSILRIQQVVRGDSAAYFCASSGTRTYEHYFGPGTRLTVT.

This clonotype has just a few counts. The V gene is TRBV14, the J gene TRBJ2-2; D ambiguous. The length of the CDR3 is 13 residues. V gave up 0 bases and J gave up 8 bases, with 7 bases separating them. In germline, CDR1 is SGHDN, CDR2 FVKESK. Here the CDR3 DNA reads TGTGCCAGCAGCCAAGATCTGGCGGGGGAGCTGTTTTTT. Amino acid sequence: CASSQDLAGELFF.